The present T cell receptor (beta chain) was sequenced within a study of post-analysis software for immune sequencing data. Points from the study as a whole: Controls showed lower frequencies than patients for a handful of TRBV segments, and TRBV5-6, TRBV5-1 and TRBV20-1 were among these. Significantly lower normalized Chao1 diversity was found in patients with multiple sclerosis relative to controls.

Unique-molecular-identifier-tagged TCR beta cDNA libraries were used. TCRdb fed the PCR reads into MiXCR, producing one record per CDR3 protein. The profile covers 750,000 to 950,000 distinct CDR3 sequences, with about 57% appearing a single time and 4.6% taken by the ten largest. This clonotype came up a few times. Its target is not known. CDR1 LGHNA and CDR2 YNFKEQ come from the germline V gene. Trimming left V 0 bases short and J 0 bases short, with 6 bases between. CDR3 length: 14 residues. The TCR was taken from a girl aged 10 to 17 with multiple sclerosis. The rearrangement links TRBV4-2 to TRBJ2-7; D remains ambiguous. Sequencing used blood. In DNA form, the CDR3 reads TGTGCCAGCAGCCAAGAGTTAACCTCCTACGAGCAGTACTTC. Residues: CASSQELTSYEQYF.